The 17 T cell receptor beta chains in this list originate from one sample, sequenced in a study of CD8 T cells in ankylosing spondylitis. No antigen is known for these receptors. Each CDR3 protein is one row after TCRdb ran MiXCR on the 5' RACE reads. Among about 450,000 distinct CDR3 sequences listed, about 25% were seen once. Study-level results: A TCR beta motif of about eight highly homologous variants seemed to mark ankylosing spondylitis blood.

The specimen sequenced was blood, either unsorted or a sorted T cell fraction (not recorded which). The receptors were sampled from a male donor with ankylosing spondylitis.

V usage is TRBV7-2 and J usage is TRBJ2-3, with 12 bases identical to TRBD2. The V segment lost 5 bases and the J segment 2 bases; nucleotides outside the gene matches: 5. Germline V CDR1 and CDR2: SGHTA, FQGNSA. This CDR3 region has 16 residues. The CDR3 is CASSPRLAGVTDTQYF. The CDR3 DNA reads TGTGCCAGCAGCCCCAGACTAGCGGGGGTCACAGATACGCAGTATTTT.

The rearrangement joins TRBV21-1 to TRBJ2-1; whether TRBD2, the table's D call, matches the DNA was not checked. TRBV21-1 constitutes a pseudogene. The CDR3 runs to 19 residues. The CDR3 DNA sequence: TGTGCCAGCAGCAAAAGGCGGACTAGCGGATCACACTCCTACAATGAGCAGTTCTTC. Its protein product is CASSKRRTSGSHSYNEQFF.

This clonotype has just a few counts. The V gene is TRBV12-3 or TRBV12-4, the J gene TRBJ2-1; 8 positions match TRBD2. Losses at the gene ends were 2 bases for V and 5 bases for J; bases not matched to a gene: 11. This CDR3 has 17 amino acids. CDR3 sequence: CASSLPQGSGINNEQFF. The CDR3, as DNA: TGTGCCAGCAGTTTACCCCAGGGTAGCGGGATTAACAATGAGCAGTTCTTC.

This clonotype has a handful of counts. The gene calls are TRBV19 and TRBJ2-5, with D possibly TRBD2 on 5 matching bases. Per germline, CDR1 LNHDA and CDR2 SQIVND (reference sequence). V was clipped by 5 bases and J by 5 bases, with 15 bases between them. There are 14 residues in the CDR3. The CDR3 here is CASSPYSERETQYF. The CDR3 nucleotides read TGTGCCAGTAGTCCTTATAGCGAACGCGAGACCCAGTACTTC.

V is TRBV6-1 and J is TRBJ2-7; 7 bases agree with TRBD2. Germline V gene lookup returns CDR1 MNHNS and CDR2 SASEGT. The CDR3 spans 13 residues. V trimming: 4 bases; J trimming: 3 bases; junction bases outside the gene matches: 3. The CDR3 DNA sequence: TGTGCCAGCAGTGGACTAGCCAACTACGAGCAGTACGTC. This sequence encodes CASSGLANYEQYV.

There are a few counts of this clonotype. The chain links TRBV3-1 to TRBJ1-2; no firm D call. The germline V gene encodes CDR1 LGHDT and CDR2 YNNKEL (reference sequence). Trimming removed 2 bases at V and 4 bases at J, with 14 bases between. The CDR3 runs to 15 residues. The CDR3 here is CASSQTPNPSYGYTF. CDR3 in DNA: TGTGCCAGCAGCCAAACGCCGAATCCTTCCTATGGCTACACCTTC.

This rearrangement joins TRBV6-1 to TRBJ1-4, with D unresolved. V was shortened by 6 bases and J by 4 bases, with 9 bases between the two germline ends. Germline V gene data show CDR1 as MNHNS and CDR2 as SASEGT. This CDR3 region has 13 residues. The CDR3 DNA sequence: TGTGCCAGCAGGGGCAGCCATAATGAAAAACTGTTTTTT. It is translated as CASRGSHNEKLFF.

The J gene is TRBJ1-6, the V gene TRBV7-2; 7 bases are a match to TRBD1. CDR1 and CDR2 (germline): SGHTA, FQGNSA. The CDR3 covers 14 residues. With 0 bases clipped from V and 10 bases from J, the junction kept 3 bases outside the gene matches. This CDR3 is CASSLARQGSPLHF. CDR3 coding DNA: TGTGCCAGCAGCTTAGCACGACAGGGCTCACCCCTCCACTTT. Using reference TRBV7-2 and TRBJ1-6 for the parts outside the CDR3, the full variable domain is GAGVSQSPSNKVTEKGKDVELRCDPISGHTALYWYRQSLGQGLEFLIYFQGNSAPDKSGLPSDRFSAERTGGSVSTLTIQRTQQEDSAVYLCASSLARQGSPLHFGNGTRLTVT.

CDR3: CASSADPLGNQPQHF. CDR3 bases: TGTGCCAGTAGTGCAGACCCTTTGGGCAATCAGCCCCAGCATTTT. V and J are TRBV19 and TRBJ1-5; D unclear. CDR1 is LNHDA, CDR2 SQIVND, per germline (reference sequence). The CDR3 has 15 amino acids. V gave up 5 bases and J gave up 2 bases, with 13 bases separating them.

The V and J genes are TRBV3-1 and TRBJ1-1; no clear D. Trimming took off 4 bases at V and 8 bases at J, with 14 bases between the two ends. There are 13 residues in the CDR3. Germline V gives CDR1 LGHDT, CDR2 YNNKEL (reference sequence). CDR3 sequence (DNA): TGTGCCAGCAGCCCTCGGCCGGAGGCGGAAGCTTTCTTT. Encoded protein: CASSPRPEAEAFF.

This clonotype was seen a handful of times. This rearrangement joins TRBV6-5 to TRBJ2-1; D unclear. With 2 bases removed from V and 2 bases from J, the gap between germline ends came to 10 bases. The length of the CDR3 is 15 residues. Germline V lookup: CDR1 MNHEY, CDR2 SVGAGI. CDR3 sequence: CASSYRAETYNEQFF. DNA of the CDR3: TGTGCCAGCAGTTACAGGGCGGAAACCTACAATGAGCAGTTCTTC.

The chain is built from TRBV24-1 and TRBJ2-5; TRBD2 aligns across 10 bases. Germline values: CDR1 KGHDR, CDR2 SFDVKD. The CDR3 is made up of 16 amino acids. V lost 7 bases and J lost 5; bases outside the gene matches: 12. The CDR3 reads CATRGHTASGSETQYF. DNA for the CDR3: TGTGCCACCAGGGGTCATACGGCTAGCGGGAGCGAGACCCAGTACTTC.

A few counts support this clonotype. V gene TRBV7-9 combines with J gene TRBJ1-2; possibly TRBD1 for D (6 bases). The germline V gene encodes CDR1 SEHNR and CDR2 FQNEAQ (reference sequence). The CDR3 loop spans 15 amino acids. V lost 3 bases, J lost 3 bases, and 14 bases lay in between. In DNA, the CDR3 is TGTGCCAGCAGCTTTTCCAGGGGAAATGACTATGGCTACACCTTC. Translated, it gives CASSFSRGNDYGYTF.

There are a few counts of this clonotype. The chain employs TRBV5-8 and TRBJ1-4; unclear D gene. In germline, CDR1 is SGHTS, CDR2 YDEGEE. The length of the CDR3 is 17 residues. The germline V and J ends were trimmed by 0 bases and 8 bases, with 20 bases remaining between them. CDR3 sequence (DNA): TGTGCCAGCAGCTTGGCCTCAGGAGGCGGTGGGGTGGAAAAACTGTTTTTT. Amino acids: CASSLASGGGGVEKLFF.

This clonotype was counted ten times or more. The V gene is TRBV7-9, the J gene TRBJ1-1, with a possible D match to TRBD1 (5 bases). CDR3 length equals 16 residues. Germline lookup yields CDR1 SEHNR and CDR2 FQNEAQ (reference sequence). V lost 4 bases and J 4 bases, leaving 19 bases between the germline ends. The CDR3 sequence is CASSSEGSLGGTEAFF. The DNA for the CDR3 is TGTGCCAGCAGCTCCGAAGGGTCTTTGGGGGGCACTGAAGCTTTCTTT.

The chain links TRBV2 to TRBJ2-3, with a weak D call TRBD2 (5 bases). V was cut by 7 bases and J by 4 bases, with 24 bases left in between. Germline V CDR1 and CDR2: SNHLY, FYNNEI. The CDR3 covers 17 residues. The CDR3 nucleotides are TGTGCCAGCATCGGGGATCCAAGAACTAGAGTTGCAGATACGCAGTATTTT. Translated: CASIGDPRTRVADTQYF.

This sequence joins TRBV5-6 and TRBJ1-2; no clear D. Per the germline V gene, CDR1 is SGHDT and CDR2 is YYEEEE. Between the trimmed V and J ends, which lost 1 base and 4 bases, there was a span of 11 bases. The CDR3 is 14 amino acids. The CDR3 reads CASSLTLSGYGYTF. The CDR3, as DNA: TGTGCCAGCAGCTTGACCTTAAGTGGCTATGGCTACACCTTC.